What follows are 23 T cell receptor beta chains derived from one specimen sequenced in a study of T cell responses to AZD1222 COVID-19 vaccine. Some clones are missing from TCRdb's copy, which holds only in-frame ones; the method was immunoSEQ multiplex PCR. The data show 150,000 to 200,000 clones, with just over 90% seen just once and roughly 1.4% held by the top ten. The input for sequencing was peripheral blood, taken 28 days after the second AZD1222 dose. These receptors all come from an adult who received the AZD1222 COVID-19 vaccine.

V is TRBV25-1 and J is TRBJ2-3; perhaps TRBD2 as D (6 bases). In germline, CDR1 is MGHDK, CDR2 SYGVNS. The CDR3 is 16 residues long. Trimming took 6 bases from V and 3 from J, leaving 19 bases between them. CDR3 sequence (DNA): TGTGCCAGCAGCGGCGGTTGGCGGGAAGCGACAGATACGCAGTATTTT. Translating gives CASSGGWREATDTQYF.

V is TRBV2 and J is TRBJ2-2, with 9 positions matching TRBD1. CDR1 and CDR2 (germline): SNHLY, FYNNEI. J gave up 3 bases and V 6 bases, and 8 bases lay outside the gene matches. This CDR3 is 16 amino acids long. This CDR3 reads CASRVTGGVDTGELFF. The CDR3 nucleotides read TGTGCCAGCAGAGTTACAGGGGGCGTGGACACCGGGGAGCTGTTTTTT.

The chain couples TRBV5-4 to TRBJ2-7; no reliable D call. The CDR3 is made up of 16 amino acids. V lost 0 bases and J 4 bases, leaving 17 bases between the germline ends. Germline V gene data show CDR1 as SGHNT and CDR2 as YYREEE (reference sequence). DNA of the CDR3: TGTGCCAGCAGCTTGGATTCCTCCCCTTCACGTTACGAGCAGTACTTC. Its translation is CASSLDSSPSRYEQYF.

The chain carries TRBV6-2 or TRBV6-3 and TRBJ1-2; 10 bases line up with TRBD1. Germline V gives CDR1 MNHEY, CDR2 SVGEGT. This CDR3 comprises 15 residues. V shed 5 bases and J 3 bases; nucleotides not matched to a gene: 6. This CDR3 reads CASSSGTGADYGYTF. CDR3 sequence (DNA): TGTGCCAGCAGTAGTGGGACAGGGGCTGACTATGGCTACACCTTC.

V is TRBV7-2 and J is TRBJ2-3; 11 positions match TRBD2. J gave up 8 bases and V 1 base, and 5 bases lay outside the gene matches. CDR1 and CDR2 from the germline V gene are SGHTA and FQGNSA. The CDR3 runs to 15 residues. The DNA for the CDR3 is TGTGCCAGCAGCTTAGTACTAGCGGGGGCGGTTACGCAGTATTTT. Amino acid sequence: CASSLVLAGAVTQYF.

In this sample, this clone turned up once. This chain uses TRBV10-3 with TRBJ2-3, with 9 positions matching TRBD2. Germline V gene sequence: CDR1 ENHRY, CDR2 SYGVKD. Unmatched junction bases numbered 9, after V lost 2 bases and J lost 9 bases. The CDR3 runs 15 residues. The chain's CDR3 is CAISEGASGVDTQYF. The CDR3 DNA sequence: TGTGCCATCAGTGAGGGGGCTAGCGGGGTAGACACGCAGTATTTT.

The chain uses TRBV6-2 or TRBV6-3 and TRBJ2-4; D is unclear. Germline CDR1 is MNHEY and CDR2 is SVGEGT. The CDR3 sequence is 14 residues long. Trimming stripped 5 bases from V and 0 bases from J, with 8 bases between. The CDR3 DNA reads TGTGCCAGCAGTATCGCTCTAGCCAAAAACATTCAGTACTTC. Protein sequence: CASSIALAKNIQYF.

The rearrangement uses TRBV19 and TRBJ2-2, with 9 bases that match TRBD1. With 2 bases clipped from V and 6 bases from J, the junction kept 1 base outside the gene matches. The CDR3 has 14 amino acids. From germline, CDR1 is LNHDA and CDR2 SQIVND (reference sequence). The CDR3 loop reads CASSITGGPGELFF. The DNA for the CDR3 is TGTGCCAGTAGTATAACAGGGGGCCCCGGGGAGCTGTTTTTT.

V gene TRBV21-1 combines with J gene TRBJ1-3. TRBV21-1 is a pseudogene locus. The CDR3 extends over 16 amino acids. The CDR3 sequence: CASSKSERPSGNTIYF. The CDR3 DNA sequence: TGTGCCAGCAGCAAAAGTGAAAGACCCTCTGGAAACACCATATATTTT.

This chain uses TRBV27 with TRBJ2-5; weak D call: TRBD1 (6 bases). The CDR3 sequence is 14 residues long. Deletions cut 5 bases from V and 1 base from J, with 11 bases between. Germline lookup yields CDR1 MNHEY and CDR2 SMNVEV (reference sequence). The CDR3 here is CASSPRQAQETQYF. The CDR3 nucleotides are TGTGCCAGCAGTCCCCGACAGGCCCAAGAGACCCAGTACTTC.

The chain uses TRBV11-2 and TRBJ1-1; a possible D gene is TRBD1 (6 bases). CDR3 length: 17 residues. The germline V gene encodes CDR1 SGHAT and CDR2 FQNNGV. The V gene lost 5 bases and the J gene lost 0 bases, with 19 bases spanning the gap. CDR3: CASSPRTVFKLNTEAFF. The CDR3 DNA reads TGTGCCAGCAGCCCTCGGACAGTTTTTAAGTTGAACACTGAAGCTTTCTTT.

Notes on this clone: At one of its ends the junction is not consistent with the germline gene, which may arise from a read error. The chain joins TRBV28 to TRBJ1-5; D unclear. The V gene's germline CDR1 is MDHEN and CDR2 SYDVKM. The CDR3 covers 16 residues. CDR3 nucleotides: TGTGCCAGCAGATTATCAATCCGAAGTAGCAATCAGCCCCAGCATTTT. It is translated as CASRLSIRSSNQPQHF.

The chain recombines TRBV11-1 with TRBJ1-2; 7 nucleotides align to TRBD1. CDR3 length equals 15 residues. V gave up 1 base and J gave up 4 bases; unmatched junction bases: 6. CDR1 is SGHAT, CDR2 FQDESV, per germline (reference sequence). CDR3 region: CASSLGGTEPYGYTF. The CDR3 bases are TGTGCCAGCAGCTTAGGCGGGACAGAGCCCTATGGCTACACCTTC.

This clone appeared a single time. The chain is built from TRBV6-6 and TRBJ2-5; D is undetermined. CDR3 length: 12 residues. CDR1 is MNHNY and CDR2 is SVGAGI in the germline V gene (reference sequence). V lost 4 bases, J lost 5 bases, and 8 bases lay in between. DNA for the CDR3: TGTGCCAGCAGTTGGGGAAAGGAGACCCAGTACTTC. Translation: CASSWGKETQYF.

Only a few counts were recorded for this clone. This rearrangement joins TRBV25-1 to TRBJ2-7; TRBD1 matches 9 bases. The CDR3 extends over 15 amino acids. V dropped 2 bases and J dropped 3; count of bases not matched to a gene: 5. Germline-derived CDR1 and CDR2 are MGHDK and SYGVNS. The CDR3 nucleotides are TGTGCCAGCAGTGAAGGAGAGGGACAGGGCTACGAGCAGTACTTC. Protein sequence: CASSEGEGQGYEQYF.

J is TRBJ1-2 and V is TRBV21-1. TRBV21-1 is an annotated pseudogene. The CDR3 has 17 residues. The CDR3 spells CASSTGRPFSLDYGYTF. Here the CDR3 DNA reads TGTGCCAGCAGCACGGGACGCCCTTTTTCTTTGGACTATGGCTACACCTTC.

The rearrangement links TRBV28 to TRBJ2-1, with a weak D call TRBD1 (6 bases). This CDR3 is 18 amino acids long. The V end lost 2 bases, the J end lost 3 bases, and 20 bases lay between the germline ends. Germline CDR1 reads MDHEN; CDR2 reads SYDVKM. The DNA for the CDR3 is TGTGCCAGCAGTTTAACCGGGACACTTGGCGGTCTCTACAATGAGCAGTTCTTC. This translates into CASSLTGTLGGLYNEQFF.

This clone was recorded only once. The chain employs TRBV7-9 and TRBJ2-1; D is unresolved. Germline assignment: CDR1 SEHNR and CDR2 FQNEAQ (reference sequence). Trimming removed 4 bases at V and 5 bases at J, with 6 bases between. The CDR3 is made up of 12 amino acids. The DNA for the CDR3 is TGTGCCAGCAGCTCGGCAAACAATGAGCAGTTCTTC. Translation: CASSSANNEQFF.

The table lists this clone with a count of one. The J gene is TRBJ1-3, the V gene TRBV30; 8 positions agree with TRBD1. The CDR3 spans 14 residues. Germline assignment: CDR1 GTSNPN and CDR2 SVGIG (reference sequence). The trim removed 4 bases at V and 0 bases at J, leaving 2 bases unmatched. CDR3 protein: CAWMDRASGNTIYF. DNA of the CDR3: TGTGCCTGGATGGACAGGGCCTCTGGAAACACCATATATTTT.

The V gene is TRBV6-9, the J gene TRBJ1-4; TRBD1 matches at 7 bases. Germline CDR1 MNHGY, CDR2 SVAAGI. The CDR3 runs 15 residues. Unmatched junction bases numbered 8, after V lost 6 bases and J lost 4 bases. CDR3 region: CASRSPGQNNEKLFF. CDR3 nucleotides: TGTGCCAGCAGATCTCCGGGACAGAATAATGAAAAACTGTTTTTT.

This chain links TRBV3-1 (or the pseudogene TRBV3-2) with TRBJ1-3; no definite D call. The V end lost 0 bases, the J end lost 0 bases, and 12 bases lay between the germline ends. This CDR3 has 17 residues. CDR1 is LGHDT, CDR2 YNNKEL, per germline (reference sequence). The CDR3 region has the DNA TGTGCCAGCAGCCAAGATGGTACATCCCTCTCTGGAAACACCATATATTTT. This translates into CASSQDGTSLSGNTIYF.

The chain combines TRBV29-1 with TRBJ1-5; D is possibly TRBD1 (6 bases). Germline V gene data show CDR1 as SQVTM and CDR2 as ANQGSEA. V shed 4 bases and J shed 9 bases, with 16 bases lying between them. This CDR3 contains 13 residues. The CDR3 loop is CSVGGQGRGPQHF. The CDR3 region has the DNA TGCAGCGTTGGGGGCCAGGGGCGAGGGCCCCAGCATTTT.

The chain carries TRBV30 and TRBJ1-1; no reliable D call. This CDR3 is built from 12 residues. Germline assignment: CDR1 GTSNPN and CDR2 SVGIG (reference sequence). V dropped 0 bases and J dropped 5 bases, with 7 bases sitting between them. CDR3 protein: CAWSVTETEAFF. CDR3 sequence (DNA): TGTGCCTGGAGTGTGACCGAGACTGAAGCTTTCTTT. The full variable domain, completed using reference TRBV30 and TRBJ1-1, is SQTIHQWPATLVQPVGSPLSLECTVEGTSNPNLYWYRQAAGRGLQLLFYSVGIGQISSEVPQNLSASRPQDRQFILSSKKLLLSDSGFYLCAWSVTETEAFFGQGTRLTVV.